One and the same sample provided the 26 T cell receptor beta chains below, sequenced in a study of cytomegalovirus exposure and HLA in healthy donors (dated by TCRdb to between 2016 and 2019). Libraries were constructed by the immunoSEQ multiplex PCR assay. For the multiplex PCR, a mixture combining 60 forward primers for TCR Vbeta segments and 13 reverse primers for TCR Jbeta segments was used. TCRdb obtained this table from immuneACCESS and retained in-frame rearrangements with V and J assigned. These tables miss some clones; where compared with another copy, unresolved V genes account for less than half of the shortfall, and the remainder is unexplained. In all, the sample holds 80,000 to 95,000 clones, and 75% to 85% of those were seen once. Roughly 15% of the sample rests with the top ten. Sequenced input: PBMCs. Source of these receptors: a woman between 40 and 50 years old in good health and CMV-seropositive.

The rearrangement joins TRBV6-1 to TRBJ2-3; D call uncertain. The V gene lost 0 bases and the J gene lost 2 bases, with 15 bases spanning the gap. Germline V gene lookup returns CDR1 MNHNS and CDR2 SASEGT. The CDR3 length is 17 residues. The CDR3 bases are TGTGCCAGCAGTGAAGCGCTAGTCCGACCAACCACAGATACGCAGTATTTT. It translates to CASSEALVRPTTDTQYF.

This clone was observed a few times. The V gene is TRBV18, the J gene TRBJ2-6; the match to TRBD1 covers 11 bases. This CDR3 region has 17 residues. Germline CDR1 is KGHSH and CDR2 is LQKENI. The V gene end was trimmed by 2 bases and the J gene end by 4 bases; junction bases not matched to a gene: 4. CDR3 protein: CASSPGQGADGANVLTF. The CDR3 region has the DNA TGTGCCAGCTCACCAGGACAGGGGGCAGACGGGGCCAACGTCCTGACTTTC.

The V and J genes are TRBV4-2 and TRBJ2-3; D is perhaps TRBD1 (6 bases). The CDR3 covers 15 residues. Trimming cost V 1 base and J 2 bases, with 10 bases left between them. Per the germline V gene, CDR1 is LGHNA and CDR2 is YNFKEQ. The CDR3 sequence is CASSQGGRYTDTQYF. The CDR3 nucleotides are TGTGCCAGCAGCCAAGGGGGGCGGTACACAGATACGCAGTATTTT.

The chain recombines TRBV18 with TRBJ1-3, with D perhaps matching TRBD1 (5 bases). Trimming removed 5 bases at V and 8 bases at J, with 16 bases between. There are 14 residues in the CDR3. Germline V lookup: CDR1 KGHSH, CDR2 LQKENI. The chain's CDR3 is CASSSQVGVDTIYF. The DNA of the CDR3 is TGTGCCAGCTCATCCCAAGTAGGGGTGGACACCATATATTTT.

This sequence joins TRBV18 and TRBJ2-5, with D possibly matching TRBD2 (6 bases). The CDR3 is 14 residues long. Germline V gene sequence: CDR1 KGHSH, CDR2 LQKENI. Trimming removed 1 base from V and 3 bases from J, with 9 bases in between. The CDR3 bases are TGTGCCAGCTCACCACGCGGGGTAAAAGAGACCCAGTACTTC. Its protein product is CASSPRGVKETQYF.

The chain recombines TRBV6-5 with TRBJ1-5; tentative D call: TRBD1 (5 bases). From germline, CDR1 is MNHEY and CDR2 SVGAGI. V was shortened by 0 bases and J by 5 bases, with 8 bases between the two germline ends. There are 14 residues in the CDR3. The CDR3 nucleotides read TGTGCCAGCAGTTACTCGGGGGGAGATCAGCCCCAGCATTTT. As protein: CASSYSGGDQPQHF.

This chain connects TRBV19 to TRBJ2-6; 7 nucleotides agree with TRBD1. There are 17 residues in the CDR3. Germline trimming cut 1 base from V and 1 base from J; bases unmatched to any gene: 4. Per the germline V gene, CDR1 is LNHDA and CDR2 is SQIVND (reference sequence). The CDR3 spells CASSIGQGRSGANVLTF. CDR3 coding DNA: TGTGCCAGTAGTATAGGACAGGGAAGATCTGGGGCCAACGTCCTGACTTTC.

In this sample, this clone turned up a few times. V gene TRBV29-1 combines with J gene TRBJ2-1; D is unresolved. This CDR3 has 16 residues. Trimming took 7 bases from V and 1 from J, leaving 20 bases between them. Germline V gene sequence: CDR1 SQVTM, CDR2 ANQGSEA. CDR3: CSATGGAVESYNEQFF. CDR3 coding DNA: TGCAGCGCAACTGGTGGTGCGGTGGAGTCCTACAATGAGCAGTTCTTC.

This chain joins TRBV19 and TRBJ1-5, with TRBD1 matching over 7 bases. The V and J ends lost 5 bases and 0 bases, in that order; junction bases with no gene match: 7. CDR3 length: 16 residues. Germline CDR1 LNHDA, CDR2 SQIVND (reference sequence). This chain's CDR3 is CASSATYRGSNQPQHF. The CDR3 nucleotides read TGTGCCAGTAGTGCCACCTACAGGGGTAGCAATCAGCCCCAGCATTTT.

The rearrangement joins TRBV4-3 to TRBJ1-2, with 7 bases aligning to TRBD1. CDR1 LGHNA and CDR2 YSLEER come from the germline V gene. J gave up 4 bases and V 4 bases, and 9 bases lay outside the gene matches. The CDR3 consists of 15 residues. CDR3 coding DNA: TGCGCCAGCAGCCCCACGGCCGGACAGGCCTATGGCTACACCTTC. It codes for CASSPTAGQAYGYTF.

Concerning this clone: One end of the junction varies from germline; a read error may be responsible. The rearrangement joins TRBV20-1 to TRBJ1-5; 8 bases fit TRBD1. The length of the CDR3 is 11 residues. Germline V CDR1 and CDR2: DFQATT, SNEGSKA (reference sequence). CDR3 bases: TGCAGTGCAACCACAGGGGGATTATTTTTTTTT. As protein: CSATTGGLFFF.

The gene calls are TRBV4-2 and TRBJ2-5; the D is unclear. The DNA matches TRBJ2-7 better at its end, which makes the J call doubtful. This CDR3 is built from 13 residues. Germline V lookup: CDR1 LGHNA, CDR2 YNFKEQ. In nucleotides, the CDR3 is TGTGCCAGCAGCCTAGAAGGTCACTACGAGCAGTACTTC. Translation: CASSLEGHYEQYF.

The V call is TRBV5-5, the J call TRBJ2-7; D remains ambiguous. Germline CDR1 is SGHKS and CDR2 is YYEKEE (reference sequence). There are 14 residues in the CDR3. The V end was cut by 0 bases, the J end by 2 bases, with 9 bases between. This CDR3 is CASSLATKTYEQYF. Here the CDR3 DNA reads TGTGCCAGCAGCTTGGCTACCAAGACCTACGAGCAGTACTTC.

V gene TRBV11-2 combines with J gene TRBJ2-3; 9 bases line up with TRBD2. Unmatched junction bases numbered 4, after V lost 3 bases and J lost 3 bases. Germline V gives CDR1 SGHAT, CDR2 FQNNGV. CDR3 length equals 15 residues. Here the CDR3 reads CASSFAGGKTDTQYF. The CDR3 region has the DNA TGTGCCAGCAGCTTTGCGGGAGGGAAAACAGATACGCAGTATTTT.

The rearrangement uses TRBV30 and TRBJ2-2, with TRBD2 matching 7 bases. CDR3 length: 14 residues. Germline V gene lookup returns CDR1 GTSNPN and CDR2 SVGIG (reference sequence). Germline trimming cut 4 bases from V and 7 bases from J; bases unmatched to any gene: 9. CDR3: CAWKARSGVGELFF. CDR3 in DNA: TGTGCCTGGAAAGCCCGAAGCGGGGTCGGGGAGCTGTTTTTT. Filled out from reference TRBV30 and TRBJ2-2, the complete variable domain reads SQTIHQWPATLVQPVGSPLSLECTVEGTSNPNLYWYRQAAGRGLQLLFYSVGIGQISSEVPQNLSASRPQDRQFILSSKKLLLSDSGFYLCAWKARSGVGELFFGEGSRLTVL.

CDR3 loop: CASSLEGFRRGYTF. CDR3 DNA: TGTGCCAGCAGTTTAGAGGGATTTCGTCGTGGCTACACCTTC. The genes are TRBV28 and TRBJ1-2; D gene ambiguous. The V and J ends lost 2 bases and 7 bases respectively, with 14 bases between them. The CDR3 has 14 amino acids. The germline gives CDR1 MDHEN, CDR2 SYDVKM.

CDR3 sequence: CASSLSMNTEAFF. Here the CDR3 DNA reads TGTGCCAGCAGCCTAAGCATGAACACTGAAGCTTTCTTT. The rearrangement uses TRBV11-2 and TRBJ1-1; D is unclear. The CDR3 is 13 amino acids. The V end lost 5 bases, the J end lost 0 bases, and 7 bases lay between the germline ends. Germline CDR1 SGHAT, CDR2 FQNNGV. The full variable domain, in which reference TRBV11-2 and TRBJ1-1 provide the parts outside the CDR3, is EAGVAQSPRYKIIEKRQSVAFWCNPISGHATLYWYQQILGQGPKLLIQFQNNGVVDDSQLPKDRFSAERLKGVDSTLKIQPAKLEDSAVYLCASSLSMNTEAFFGQGTRLTVV.

The genes are TRBV2 and TRBJ2-1, with D possibly matching TRBD2 (7 bases). This CDR3 is built from 13 residues. Trimming stripped 6 bases from V and 8 bases from J, with 14 bases between. Germline V CDR1 and CDR2: SNHLY, FYNNEI. CDR3 nucleotide sequence: TGTGCCAGCAGAAGGTTAGGGGGGGATGAGCAGTTCTTC. This gives the protein CASRRLGGDEQFF.

The count of this clone is one. The rearrangement joins TRBV29-1 to TRBJ1-1; D is undetermined. Germline V CDR1 and CDR2: SQVTM, ANQGSEA. Trimming stripped 4 bases from V and 0 bases from J, with 9 bases between. This CDR3 is built from 13 residues. The CDR3 DNA follows: TGCAGCGTTGGGCCCTTCATGAACACTGAAGCTTTCTTT. This sequence encodes CSVGPFMNTEAFF.

The V gene is TRBV7-2, the J gene TRBJ2-5; TRBD2 is a possible D gene (6 bases). Germline CDR1 reads SGHTA; CDR2 reads FQGNSA. CDR3 size: 15 residues. Trimming pared 0 bases from V and 3 bases from J, leaving 11 bases between. CDR3 sequence (DNA): TGTGCCAGCAGCTTAGCATTGGGGGGAAAAGAGACCCAGTACTTC. This sequence encodes CASSLALGGKETQYF.

The CDR3: CARQGLNEKLFF. The CDR3 bases are TGTGCCAGACAGGGCCTTAATGAAAAACTGTTTTTT. The V and J genes are TRBV2 and TRBJ1-4; TRBD1 is a possible D gene (6 bases). Looked up from germline, CDR1 is SNHLY and CDR2 is FYNNEI. V dropped 9 bases and J dropped 4 bases, with 9 bases sitting between them. CDR3 length: 12 amino acids.

V is TRBV6-1 and J is TRBJ2-7; 10 positions match TRBD1. Germline CDR1 reads MNHNS; CDR2 reads SASEGT. This CDR3 has 15 residues. V shed 5 bases, J shed 2 bases, and the junction held 6 bases outside the gene matches. CDR3 sequence reads: CASSNRDRGAYEQYF. The CDR3 DNA sequence: TGTGCCAGCAGTAACCGGGACAGGGGAGCCTACGAGCAGTACTTC.

This chain links TRBV7-9 with TRBJ2-7; possibly TRBD1 for D (6 bases). Germline assignment: CDR1 SEHNR and CDR2 FQNEAQ (reference sequence). The CDR3 runs 11 residues. V lost 5 bases and J lost 9, with 11 bases in between. The CDR3 sequence is CASSQGSGQYF. The CDR3 DNA reads as TGTGCCAGCAGCCAGGGGAGTGGGCAGTACTTC. The full variable domain, with the rest looked up from reference TRBV7-9 and TRBJ2-7, is DTGVSQNPRHKITKRGQNVTFRCDPISEHNRLYWYRQTLGQGPEFLTYFQNEAQLEKSRLLSDRFSAERPKGSFSTLEIQRTEQGDSAMYLCASSQGSGQYFGPGTRLTVT.

The chain employs TRBV6-1 and TRBJ1-1; TRBD1 aligns across 9 bases. The CDR3 contains 14 residues. CDR1 is MNHNS and CDR2 is SASEGT in the germline V gene. V shed 7 bases and J 1 base; nucleotides not matched to a gene: 4. The CDR3 sequence: CASTDRGGNTEAFF. CDR3 sequence (DNA): TGTGCCAGCACCGACAGGGGGGGGAACACTGAAGCTTTCTTT.

This clone has just a few counts. V usage is TRBV27 and J usage is TRBJ2-1; 9 nucleotides align to TRBD2. This CDR3 has 16 residues. Germline V gives CDR1 MNHEY, CDR2 SMNVEV (reference sequence). V was pared by 8 bases and J by 8 bases, with 16 bases of the junction left unmatched. The CDR3 spells CASGTIRAGGPHEQFF. The CDR3 DNA sequence: TGTGCCAGCGGAACCATTAGGGCGGGAGGGCCCCATGAGCAGTTCTTC.

This clone was counted once. This sequence joins TRBV15 and TRBJ2-1; 10 bases agree with TRBD2. The CDR3 has 16 residues. With 5 bases clipped from V and 0 bases from J, the junction kept 4 bases outside the gene matches. Per the germline V gene, CDR1 is LNHNV and CDR2 is YYDKDF (reference sequence). CDR3 protein: CATSGGTSASYNEQFF. DNA for the CDR3: TGTGCCACCAGCGGGGGGACTAGCGCCTCCTACAATGAGCAGTTCTTC. The full variable domain, rest sourced from reference TRBV15 and TRBJ2-1, is DAMVIQNPRYQVTQFGKPVTLSCSQTLNHNVMYWYQQKSSQAPKLLFHYYDKDFNNEADTPDNFQSRRPNTSFCFLDIRSPGLGDTAMYLCATSGGTSASYNEQFFGPGTRLTVL.